This TCR beta chain derives from a study of regulatory T cells in long-lasting Graves disease. Arm-PCR of CDR3 regions and iRepertoire HTBI primers were the basis on which TCR beta libraries were built. MiXCR was run by TCRdb on the multiplex PCR reads, yielding one entry per CDR3 protein. This sample has about 460,000 distinct CDR3 sequences, with 14% found just once. Notes on the study in general: New patients shared fewer public clonotypes (approximately 1,000) than persistent patients did (about 2,700).

There are many counts of this clonotype. Its target is not known. Indicated time point: newly diagnosed GD, antithyroid drugs for less than 3 months. From RNA extracted from PBMCs, the TCR library was made. The same sample was also studied in work on T cells in Graves' hyperthyroidism and ophthalmopathy. That work adds: A 13 V-J model separated ophthalmopathy from stable hyperthyroidism.

This clonotype originated in a woman aged 45-65 years with Graves disease. Sequenced material: peripheral blood mononuclear cells (PBMCs), taken at new diagnosis, from a patient treated with antithyroid drugs.

The CDR3 protein is CASSEPGLADTQYF. CDR3 sequence (DNA): TGTGCCAGCAGTGAACCGGGACTAGCAGATACGCAGTATTTT. This rearrangement joins TRBV6-1 to TRBJ2-3; 8 nucleotides agree with TRBD2. The CDR3 is 14 amino acids. CDR1 is MNHNS, CDR2 SASEGT, per germline. The junction had 2 bases not matched to a gene; V was cut back by 2 bases and J by 4 bases.